The 20 T cell receptor beta chains given below trace back to one sample, sequenced in a study of CD8 T cells in ankylosing spondylitis. TCRdb processed the 5' RACE reads anew with MiXCR; each CDR3 protein has one entry. The data hold roughly 130,000 distinct CDR3 sequences, with approximately 14% observed a single time. The sample consisted of blood, either unsorted or a sorted T cell fraction (not recorded which). The receptors shown here come from a female donor with ankylosing spondylitis or in good health (not recorded which).

Regarding this clonotype: A much larger clone differs from this one at a single base, so this may be a read error. The chain has TRBV7-3 and TRBJ2-2, with TRBD2 as a possible D gene (6 bases). V was pared by 8 bases and J by 5 bases, with 15 bases between. CDR1 is SGHTA and CDR2 is FQGTGA in the germline V gene. The CDR3 has 14 residues. CDR3 in DNA: TGTGCCAGCGGCCCTAGCGTCAGTACCGGGGAGCTGTTTTTT. Protein product: CASGPSVSTGELFF.

This clonotype has only a few counts. The V and J genes are TRBV29-1 and TRBJ2-5, with TRBD1 matching over 7 bases. The junction had 10 bases not matched to a gene; V was cut back by 5 bases and J by 7 bases. The CDR3 has 13 residues. Per germline, CDR1 SQVTM and CDR2 ANQGSEA. CDR3 sequence: CSVFPGTAGTQYF. The DNA for the CDR3 is TGCAGCGTTTTCCCCGGGACAGCCGGGACCCAGTACTTC.

The CDR3, as DNA: TGCGCCAGCAGCCCCACCCCGGGGGATGGGGGTACCTTCTATGGCTACACCTTC. Residues: CASSPTPGDGGTFYGYTF. The chain uses TRBV5-1 and TRBJ1-2, with D possibly TRBD1 on 5 matching bases. With 4 bases removed from V and 4 bases from J, the gap between germline ends came to 26 bases. The CDR3 totals 18 residues. The germline CDR1 and CDR2 sequences are SGHRS and YFSETQ.

The sample holds many counts of this clonotype. Here the CDR3 reads CASSLGLAEPYNEQFF. CDR3 in DNA: TGTGCCAGCAGTTTAGGGCTAGCGGAACCATACAATGAGCAGTTCTTC. The rearrangement links TRBV12-3 or TRBV12-4 to TRBJ2-1; 7 nucleotides match TRBD2. J was trimmed by 4 bases and V by 1 base; bases with no gene match: 7. The CDR3 spans 16 residues.

The table lists this clonotype with many counts. The chain recombines TRBV2 with TRBJ1-5; perhaps TRBD1 as D (5 bases). The CDR3 totals 15 residues. V was pared by 6 bases and J by 3 bases, with 15 bases between. Germline V gene lookup returns CDR1 SNHLY and CDR2 FYNNEI. The CDR3 is CASRAQRGPNQPQHF. The CDR3 coding sequence is TGTGCCAGCAGGGCACAGAGGGGTCCCAATCAGCCCCAGCATTTT.

The rearrangement uses TRBV5-6 and TRBJ2-2; D is unresolved. The V gene's germline CDR1 is SGHDT and CDR2 YYEEEE. This CDR3 is 12 amino acids long. The V end lost 4 bases, the J end lost 6 bases, and 7 bases lay between the germline ends. CDR3 sequence reads: CASSPQAGELFF. The CDR3 nucleotides read TGTGCCAGCAGCCCTCAGGCCGGGGAGCTGTTTTTT.

This clonotype came up a few times. V and J are TRBV25-1 and TRBJ2-2; 7 bases line up with TRBD1. The CDR3 is 15 amino acids. J lost 0 bases, V lost 4 bases, and 2 bases had no gene match. The germline CDR1 and CDR2 sequences are MGHDK and SYGVNS. In DNA, the CDR3 is TGTGCCAGCAGTGGACAGGGATCGAACACCGGGGAGCTGTTTTTT. This gives the protein CASSGQGSNTGELFF. Full variable domain (outside the CDR3, taken from reference TRBV25-1 and TRBJ2-2): EADIYQTPRYLVIGTGKKITLECSQTMGHDKMYWYQQDPGMELHLIHYSYGVNSTEKGDLSSESTVSRIRTEHFPLTLESARPSHTSQYLCASSGQGSNTGELFFGEGSRLTVL.

This clonotype was detected only once. The rearrangement links TRBV28 to TRBJ1-1, with D uncertain. CDR1 and CDR2 from the germline V gene are MDHEN and SYDVKM. The length of the CDR3 is 15 residues. The CDR3: CVSTRDGVMNTEAFF. The CDR3 DNA is TGTGTTAGCACTAGGGATGGGGTAATGAACACTGAAGCTTTCTTT. The full variable domain, rest sourced from reference TRBV28 and TRBJ1-1, is DVKVTQSSRYLVKRTGEKVFLECVQDMDHENMFWYRQDPGLGLRLIYFSYDVKMKEKGDIPEGYSVSREKKERFSLILESASTNQTSMYLCVSTRDGVMNTEAFFGQGTRLTVV.

The table lists this clonotype with a few counts. The CDR3 DNA is TGCAGTGCTAAGACAGTAAGCTCCTATAATTCACCCCTCCACTTT. It translates to CSAKTVSSYNSPLHF. The chain couples TRBV20-1 to TRBJ1-6; D might be TRBD1 (5 bases). The CDR3 sequence is 15 residues long. Germline loops: CDR1 DFQATT, CDR2 SNEGSKA (reference sequence). V was clipped by 4 bases and J by 0 bases, with 10 bases between them.

Many counts were recorded for this clonotype. The chain links TRBV10-3 to TRBJ1-5; D not certain. Germline-derived CDR1 and CDR2 are ENHRY and SYGVKD. Trimming shortened V by 3 bases and J by 4 bases, and 7 bases separated the two germline ends. The CDR3 runs to 13 residues. CDR3 coding DNA: TGTGCCATCAGTGATTTGGAGAATCAGCCCCAGCATTTT. It codes for CAISDLENQPQHF.

This clonotype was detected many times. The J gene is TRBJ1-6, the V gene TRBV27; the D is unclear. V dropped 0 bases and J dropped 4 bases, with 4 bases sitting between them. Germline CDR1 is MNHEY and CDR2 is SMNVEV (reference sequence). The CDR3 totals 14 residues. CDR3 amino acids: CASSLSPYNSPLHF. CDR3 nucleotides: TGTGCCAGCAGTTTATCTCCTTATAATTCACCCCTCCACTTT.

In regard to this clonotype: A much larger clone differs from this one at a single base, so this may be a read error. Here the CDR3 omits its conserved ending phenylalanine or tryptophan, so a read error is the likely source. The V call is TRBV5-1, the J call TRBJ1-5; 7 bases align to TRBD1. Germline trimming cut 0 bases from V and 2 bases from J; bases unmatched to any gene: 2. The CDR3 spans 15 residues. Germline V gene lookup returns CDR1 SGHRS and CDR2 YFSETQ. The CDR3 protein is CASSLDGQGNQPQHS. CDR3 nucleotide sequence: TGCGCCAGCAGCTTGGACGGACAGGGCAATCAGCCCCAGCATTCT.

The rearrangement uses TRBV3-1 and TRBJ2-2, with TRBD1 identical over 9 bases. The length of the CDR3 is 17 residues. Germline V lookup: CDR1 LGHDT, CDR2 YNNKEL (reference sequence). Trimming removed 3 bases from V and 2 bases from J; junction bases left unmatched: 7. The CDR3 DNA sequence: TGTGCCAGCAGCCAGGCCGACAGGGGGTATAACACCGGGGAGCTGTTTTTT. Protein: CASSQADRGYNTGELFF.

At least ten counts were recorded for this clonotype. The V call is TRBV20-1, the J call TRBJ2-3; either TRBD1 or TRBD2 may supply D (5 bases each). The CDR3 is 15 amino acids. Trimming pared 5 bases from V and 4 bases from J, leaving 19 bases between. Germline V gene lookup returns CDR1 DFQATT and CDR2 SNEGSKA (reference sequence). The CDR3, as DNA: TGCAGTGCTGATACCGGGACGTTAGCCTCAGATACGCAGTATTTT. Its translation: CSADTGTLASDTQYF.

In its sample, this clonotype was seen many times. The chain joins TRBV29-1 to TRBJ1-2; D not certain. Germline-derived CDR1 and CDR2 are SQVTM and ANQGSEA. The CDR3 loop spans 9 amino acids. Trimming stripped 6 bases from V and 6 bases from J, with 5 bases between. The CDR3 region is CSVDDGYTF. The CDR3 DNA reads TGCAGCGTGGACGATGGCTACACCTTC.

The CDR3 here is CATSDFGVGETQYF. The CDR3 DNA reads as TGTGCCACCAGTGATTTCGGGGTCGGAGAGACCCAGTACTTC. The chain combines TRBV24-1 with TRBJ2-5, with D possibly TRBD2 on 5 matching bases. The CDR3 runs to 14 residues. CDR1 is KGHDR and CDR2 is SFDVKD in the germline V gene. V gave up 1 base and J gave up 4 bases, with 9 bases separating them.

The sample holds a few counts of this clonotype. This chain connects TRBV5-1 to TRBJ2-4; tentatively, D is TRBD1 (5 bases). Trimming took 2 bases from V and 12 from J, leaving 18 bases between them. From germline, CDR1 is SGHRS and CDR2 YFSETQ. CDR3 size: 14 residues. CDR3 coding DNA: TGCGCCAGCAGCTTCATGGGGCAGGACCGCAGTCAGTACTTC. Amino acids: CASSFMGQDRSQYF.

This clonotype was counted between two and nine times. The chain joins TRBV2 to TRBJ2-1, with 8 bases lining up with TRBD2. This CDR3 is built from 19 residues. V lost 2 bases to trimming and J lost 2 bases; unmatched junction nucleotides: 14. The germline gives CDR1 SNHLY, CDR2 FYNNEI. Here the CDR3 reads CASSEITAGEWLAYNEQFF. The CDR3 DNA is TGTGCCAGCAGTGAAATAACAGCGGGAGAATGGTTAGCCTACAATGAGCAGTTCTTC.

This clonotype appeared many times. The chain uses TRBV7-2 and TRBJ2-3, with 9 bases lining up with TRBD2. Germline values: CDR1 SGHTA, CDR2 FQGNSA. The CDR3 sequence is 15 residues long. Trimming at V came to 1 base and at J to 4 bases, leaving 3 bases not matched to a gene. DNA for the CDR3: TGTGCCAGCAGCTTAGATGGCGGGGGGGCAGATACGCAGTATTTT. Protein product: CASSLDGGGADTQYF.

This clonotype showed up many times. The CDR3 DNA follows: TGTGCCAGCAGCTTAACAGGGACCACCTACAATGAGCAGTTCTTC. Translating gives CASSLTGTTYNEQFF. The chain has TRBV7-2 and TRBJ2-1; possibly TRBD1 for D (6 bases). Per the germline V gene, CDR1 is SGHTA and CDR2 is FQGNSA. The CDR3 length is 15 residues. V was cut by 2 bases and J by 2 bases, with 10 bases left in between.